The clone carrying this TCR beta chain appeared a few times. Trimming took off 7 bases at V and 6 bases at J, with 8 bases between the two ends. The CDR3 has 11 residues. Primers used in a second PCR of about 6 to 12 cycles were a sample-barcoded 5' primer and a J-beta primer mix. Tags on each cDNA molecule came from a template-switch adaptor with 12 random nucleotides. MiXCR, run by TCRdb on the 5' RACE reads, gives a single entry per CDR3 protein. Here the sample spans around 1,600,000 distinct CDR3 sequences, 35% to 45% being singletons. The data were taken from a study of blood T cells in healthy people across ages.

The chain couples TRBV12-3 or TRBV12-4 to TRBJ2-3; the D is unclear. The receptor's source is a woman aged 18-30 years in good health. Sequenced: blood. The CDR3 loop reads CASNRADTQYF. As DNA, the CDR3 is TGTGCCAGCAATCGAGCGGATACGCAGTATTTT.